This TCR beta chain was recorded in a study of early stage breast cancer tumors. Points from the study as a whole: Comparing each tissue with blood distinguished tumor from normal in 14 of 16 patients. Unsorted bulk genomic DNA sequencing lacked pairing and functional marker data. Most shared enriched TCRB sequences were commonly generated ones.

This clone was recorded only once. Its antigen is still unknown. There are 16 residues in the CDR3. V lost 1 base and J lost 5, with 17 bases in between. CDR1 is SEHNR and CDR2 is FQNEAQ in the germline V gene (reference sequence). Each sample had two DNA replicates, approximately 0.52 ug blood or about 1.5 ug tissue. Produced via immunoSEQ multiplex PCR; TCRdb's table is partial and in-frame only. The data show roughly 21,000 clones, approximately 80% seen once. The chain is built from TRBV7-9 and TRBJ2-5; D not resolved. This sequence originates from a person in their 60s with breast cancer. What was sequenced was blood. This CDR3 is CASSLVESWDSETQYF. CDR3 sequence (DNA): TGTGCCAGCAGCTTAGTAGAATCGTGGGATTCGGAGACCCAGTACTTC. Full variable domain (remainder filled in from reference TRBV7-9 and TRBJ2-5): DTGVSQNPRHKITKRGQNVTFRCDPISEHNRLYWYRQTLGQGPEFLTYFQNEAQLEKSRLLSDRFSAERPKGSFSTLEIQRTEQGDSAMYLCASSLVESWDSETQYFGPGTRLLVL.